These 25 T cell receptor beta chains were all obtained from the same sample, sequenced in a study of cytomegalovirus exposure and HLA in healthy donors. The PCR had 60 Vbeta and 13 Jbeta primers. The method was immunoSEQ multiplex PCR; TCRdb's version includes in-frame clones alone and lacks a portion of them. This table holds more than 150,000 clones, about four fifths found once. Sequencing was performed on PBMCs. All receptors derive from a woman in her 30s in good health and CMV-seropositive.

J is TRBJ2-7 and V is TRBV27; TRBD2 matches 7 bases. Looked up from germline, CDR1 is MNHEY and CDR2 is SMNVEV (reference sequence). V shed 3 bases and J 2 bases; nucleotides not matched to a gene: 7. The CDR3 is 15 residues long. CDR3 loop: CASSFSGNLPYEQYF. As DNA, the CDR3 is TGTGCCAGCAGTTTCAGCGGGAACCTCCCCTACGAGCAGTACTTC.

The chain carries TRBV6-5 and TRBJ2-2, with TRBD1 matching 7 bases. Germline lookup yields CDR1 MNHEY and CDR2 SVGAGI. The CDR3 is 15 amino acids. The V gene end was trimmed by 7 bases and the J gene end by 6 bases; junction bases not matched to a gene: 11. CDR3 bases: TGTGCCAGCAAGGCCGGGACAGTTGGGGCCGGGGAGCTGTTTTTT. Amino acid sequence: CASKAGTVGAGELFF.

The V and J genes are TRBV27 and TRBJ1-6; TRBD1 might be the D (6 bases). The germline gives CDR1 MNHEY, CDR2 SMNVEV (reference sequence). V lost 6 bases to trimming and J lost 7 bases, with 16 bases between them. CDR3 length: 15 amino acids. The CDR3 region is CASREQGSPNSPLHF. CDR3 coding DNA: TGTGCCAGCAGAGAACAGGGCTCTCCAAATTCACCCCTCCACTTT.

The sample holds a few counts of this clone. J is TRBJ2-1 and V is TRBV7-2, with TRBD1 matching over 12 bases. J gave up 7 bases and V 5 bases, and 6 bases lay outside the gene matches. Germline V CDR1 and CDR2: SGHTA, FQGNSA. The CDR3 runs 15 residues. CDR3 protein: CASSPGQGAKNEQFF. The CDR3 DNA sequence: TGTGCCAGCAGCCCGGGACAGGGGGCTAAAAATGAGCAGTTCTTC.

The chain employs TRBV7-9 and TRBJ1-3; D ambiguous. Trimming took off 7 bases at V and 1 base at J, with 8 bases between the two ends. The CDR3 covers 13 residues. Per the germline V gene, CDR1 is SEHNR and CDR2 is FQNEAQ (reference sequence). The CDR3 region has the DNA TGTGCCAGCATTTACGAGTCTGGAAACACCATATATTTT. It is translated as CASIYESGNTIYF.

The V call is TRBV12-2, the J call TRBJ2-7; no DNA check was done on the table's D call, TRBD2. TRBV12-2 is a recognized pseudogene. The length of the CDR3 is 17 residues. CDR3 amino acids: CASRLAPQRGQLYEQYF. The CDR3 DNA follows: TGTGCAAGTCGCTTAGCGCCCCAGCGGGGGCAACTCTACGAGCAGTACTTC.

This chain connects TRBV19 to TRBJ2-1, with 7 bases lining up with TRBD1. Germline V lookup: CDR1 LNHDA, CDR2 SQIVND (reference sequence). The CDR3 is 14 amino acids. V was pared by 5 bases and J by 4 bases, with 5 bases of the junction left unmatched. This chain's CDR3 is CASSGQENYNEQFF. The CDR3 DNA reads as TGTGCCAGTAGTGGACAGGAGAATTACAATGAGCAGTTCTTC.

This clone has only one observation. The V and J genes are TRBV13 and TRBJ2-5, with 9 nucleotides matching TRBD1. Per germline, CDR1 PRHDT and CDR2 FYEKMQ (reference sequence). CDR3 length: 17 residues. Trimming at V came to 4 bases and at J to 4 bases, leaving 13 bases not matched to a gene. CDR3 DNA: TGTGCCAGCAGCTATTCCTCCGGGACAGGGATAGGAGAGACCCAGTACTTC. As protein: CASSYSSGTGIGETQYF.

The chain uses TRBV2 and TRBJ1-2; D remains ambiguous. Germline V CDR1 and CDR2: SNHLY, FYNNEI. The V and J ends lost 5 bases and 0 bases respectively, with 7 bases between them. This CDR3 is built from 13 residues. In nucleotides, the CDR3 is TGTGCCAGCAGTCCGAGCCCTAACTATGGCTACACCTTC. It is translated as CASSPSPNYGYTF.

This clone was seen only once. The chain recombines TRBV7-9 with TRBJ1-5, with D perhaps matching TRBD1 (6 bases). Trimming took off 6 bases at V and 5 bases at J, with 17 bases between the two ends. The germline CDR1 and CDR2 sequences are SEHNR and FQNEAQ (reference sequence). The CDR3 length is 15 residues. Here the CDR3 reads CASSTAGRGDQPQHF. The CDR3 DNA reads TGTGCCAGCAGTACGGCGGGGAGGGGGGATCAGCCCCAGCATTTT.

The chain couples TRBV19 to TRBJ2-7; 8 bases line up with TRBD2. The germline V gene encodes CDR1 LNHDA and CDR2 SQIVND (reference sequence). The length of the CDR3 is 14 residues. With V trimmed by 9 bases and J by 5 bases, 12 bases remained unmatched. The CDR3 is CASSGRVTTHEQYF. For the CDR3, the DNA is TGTGCCAGCTCCGGGAGGGTGACCACCCACGAGCAGTACTTC.

The chain has TRBV4-3 and TRBJ1-3, with no clear D. Trimming removed 0 bases from V and 4 bases from J, with 7 bases in between. The CDR3 is 14 amino acids. CDR1 is LGHNA, CDR2 YSLEER, per germline. CDR3 in DNA: TGCGCCAGCAGCCAAGATCGAGGGGGAAACACCATATATTTT. Protein: CASSQDRGGNTIYF.

The V and J genes are TRBV9 and TRBJ1-4; 10 nucleotides match TRBD1. The CDR3 length is 17 residues. Germline V gene lookup returns CDR1 SGDLS and CDR2 YYNGEE. V lost 4 bases to trimming and J lost 6 bases; unmatched junction nucleotides: 12. The DNA for the CDR3 is TGTGCCAGCAGCAGGACAGGGGGAGGATACGTCGATGAAAAACTGTTTTTT. Translated: CASSRTGGGYVDEKLFF.

The V call is TRBV6-6, the J call TRBJ1-1; weak D call: TRBD1 (6 bases). Germline assignment: CDR1 MNHNY and CDR2 SVGAGI (reference sequence). The CDR3 covers 12 residues. The germline V and J ends were trimmed by 8 bases and 4 bases, with 11 bases remaining between them. The DNA of the CDR3 is TGTGCCAGCGCGGGGGGGGCCACTGAAGCTTTCTTT. Protein: CASAGGATEAFF.

The genes are TRBV5-5 and TRBJ1-1, with 7 bases matching TRBD1. Germline values: CDR1 SGHKS, CDR2 YYEKEE (reference sequence). V shed 0 bases and J 1 base; nucleotides not matched to a gene: 0. The CDR3 runs 14 residues. Here the CDR3 reads CASSLEGANTEAFF. The CDR3 DNA follows: TGTGCCAGCAGCTTGGAGGGGGCGAACACTGAAGCTTTCTTT.

This chain joins TRBV18 and TRBJ2-7, with D maybe TRBD1 (6 bases). The CDR3 has 13 amino acids. Trimming shortened V by 3 bases and J by 2 bases, and 8 bases separated the two germline ends. Germline loops: CDR1 KGHSH, CDR2 LQKENI. The CDR3 coding sequence is TGTGCCAGCTCACCCCGGGACACCTACGAGCAGTACTTC. Protein product: CASSPRDTYEQYF.

This chain uses TRBV29-1 with TRBJ2-7, with 7 bases lining up with TRBD2. CDR3 length equals 15 residues. J lost 4 bases, V lost 5 bases, and 14 bases had no gene match. Germline values: CDR1 SQVTM, CDR2 ANQGSEA. This chain's CDR3 is CSVRGEEEAPYEQYF. The DNA for the CDR3 is TGCAGCGTTCGGGGGGAGGAGGAGGCCCCTTACGAGCAGTACTTC.

J is TRBJ2-7 and V is TRBV6-5; tentative D call: TRBD2 (5 bases). Trimming left V 8 bases short and J 2 bases short, with 10 bases between. The length of the CDR3 is 12 residues. The V gene's germline CDR1 is MNHEY and CDR2 SVGAGI. The DNA for the CDR3 is TGTGCCAGCCGCAGCGGAACCTACGAGCAGTACTTC. Protein: CASRSGTYEQYF.

This clone was detected only once. V usage is TRBV11-2 and J usage is TRBJ2-2, with D tentatively TRBD1 (6 bases). CDR1 SGHAT and CDR2 FQNNGV come from the germline V gene. The CDR3 has 16 amino acids. V lost 3 bases to trimming and J lost 0 bases, with 11 bases between them. As DNA, the CDR3 is TGTGCCAGCAGCTTTGGGGGCCGGACGAACACCGGGGAGCTGTTTTTT. Amino acid sequence: CASSFGGRTNTGELFF.

The chain employs TRBV6-5 and TRBJ1-6; 8 bases line up with TRBD1. V trimming: 9 bases; J trimming: 7 bases; junction bases outside the gene matches: 5. This CDR3 region has 13 residues. Germline V gene lookup returns CDR1 MNHEY and CDR2 SVGAGI. The chain's CDR3 is CASRQGNNSPLHF. The CDR3 DNA follows: TGTGCCAGTAGACAGGGGAACAATTCACCCCTCCACTTT.

This clone was detected only a few times. The CDR3 spells CASSQSDRSSSYEQYF. The CDR3 nucleotides are TGCGCCAGCAGCCAGTCCGACAGGAGCAGCTCCTACGAGCAGTACTTC. The chain uses TRBV4-3 and TRBJ2-7; possible D gene TRBD1, 6 bases. The CDR3 is 16 amino acids. Germline CDR1 is LGHNA and CDR2 is YSLEER. V dropped 3 bases and J dropped 0 bases, with 15 bases sitting between them.

A remark on this clone: Other DNA sequences in this specimen translate into the identical CDR3. V gene TRBV28 combines with J gene TRBJ2-7, with unresolved D. Germline V lookup: CDR1 MDHEN, CDR2 SYDVKM. This CDR3 has 13 amino acids. Trimming removed 6 bases from V and 4 bases from J, with 13 bases in between. The CDR3 spells CASRLVGLYEQYF. DNA for the CDR3: TGTGCCAGCAGGCTTGTTGGCTTATACGAGCAGTACTTC.

The chain recombines TRBV6-1 with TRBJ1-2; unclear D gene. The germline CDR1 and CDR2 sequences are MNHNS and SASEGT. CDR3 length: 12 residues. Trimming shortened V by 5 bases and J by 5 bases, and 9 bases separated the two germline ends. CDR3 DNA sequence: TGTGCCAGCAGTCCTTCCTCTTATGGCTACACCTTC. Protein sequence: CASSPSSYGYTF.

V gene TRBV6-1 combines with J gene TRBJ2-3; no clear D gene. The CDR3 has 13 amino acids. CDR1 MNHNS and CDR2 SASEGT come from the germline V gene. Trimming took 1 base from V and 6 from J, leaving 8 bases between them. The CDR3 nucleotides are TGTGCCAGCAGTGAAGTAGTTGGTGATACGCAGTATTTT. Translating it yields CASSEVVGDTQYF.

The CDR3, as DNA: TGTGCCAGCAGCGTAGATGCAGGGGGCTTGTCCTACAATGAGCAGTTCTTC. This encodes CASSVDAGGLSYNEQFF. This chain uses TRBV9 with TRBJ2-1; 8 bases are a match to TRBD1. This CDR3 is 17 amino acids long. Germline loops: CDR1 SGDLS, CDR2 YYNGEE. V lost 0 bases and J lost 1; bases outside the gene matches: 6.